This T cell receptor beta chain was found in a study of CD8 T cells in ankylosing spondylitis. There are many counts of this clonotype. Its antigen is not known. The CDR3 totals 13 residues. Trimming stripped 5 bases from V and 8 bases from J, with 12 bases between. TCRdb passed the 5' RACE reads through MiXCR, listing each CDR3 protein once. The sample carries about 230,000 distinct CDR3 sequences, 8% to 9% recorded once. Study results and limitations: Disease-linked clones were reportedly significantly enriched in matched ankylosing spondylitis synovial fluid. Seemingly characteristic of ankylosing spondylitis blood was a TCR beta motif consisting of eight highly homologous variants. A subset of motif variants has previously been described in the synovial fluid and blood of reactive arthritis.

This rearrangement joins TRBV12-3 or TRBV12-4 to TRBJ1-4; D is possibly TRBD1 (6 bases). The sample was blood, either unsorted or a sorted T cell fraction (not recorded which). This TCR was recovered from a female donor with ankylosing spondylitis or in good health (not recorded which). The CDR3 reads CASSLGQGEKLFF. The DNA for the CDR3 is TGTGCCAGCAGTCTTGGTCAGGGGGAAAAACTGTTTTTT.